This T cell receptor beta chain was documented in a study of T-cell reconstitution after alpha-beta-depleted transplantation in children. During its preparation, the TCRbeta library received unique molecular identifiers. MiXCR, applied by TCRdb to the PCR reads, yields one record per CDR3 protein. The sample lists roughly 200,000 distinct CDR3 sequences; 13% to 15% were seen once. V was shortened by 1 base and J by 8 bases, with 8 bases between the two germline ends. The CDR3 runs 13 residues. The sample holds many counts of this clonotype. The clonotype comes from a human donor who donated a stem cell graft to a child with acute lymphoblastic leukemia. The sample consisted of PBMCs from the stem cell graft donor, taken from the stem cell graft. The rearrangement uses TRBV12-3 or TRBV12-4 and TRBJ2-2; the D is unclear. Here the CDR3 reads CASSLGAQGELFF. The CDR3, as DNA: TGTGCCAGCAGTTTAGGGGCCCAGGGGGAGCTGTTTTTT.